This T cell receptor (beta chain) came from a study of blood T cell repertoires in COVID-19. Across the whole study: Sites in the United States, Italy and Spain provided acute and convalescent COVID-19 samples. PBMCs, B-cell-depleted T cells, or T cells provided the cDNA or gDNA that made up the material.

Original processing notes: It was from reference gene primer amplification that nucleated cell counts were estimated. The data were produced by immunoSEQ multiplex PCR, yet TCRdb's version contains in-frame clones alone and is incomplete. The V and J calls and clone size were taken over from that table, and D and trimming were inferred from the DNA. The sample has more than 70,000 clones, less than 90% seen once; the top ten hold 0.95% to 1.5%. V was cut by 8 bases and J by 0 bases, with 10 bases left in between. The V gene's germline CDR1 is MNHEY and CDR2 SVGAGI. This CDR3 contains 13 residues. This sequence was found in a man of 80 years or more with active or convalescent COVID-19. The specimen sequenced was peripheral blood. The chain combines TRBV6-5 with TRBJ1-2, with D perhaps matching TRBD1 (5 bases). Here the CDR3 reads CASSRGSNYGYTF. The CDR3 DNA reads as TGTGCCAGCTCGCGGGGCTCTAACTATGGCTACACCTTC.